Each of the 20 T cell receptor beta chains below was sequenced from the same sample in a study of cytomegalovirus exposure and HLA in healthy donors. PCR used 60 Vbeta primers and 13 Jbeta primers. Only in-frame clones appear in the TCRdb table, and some are missing; sequencing was by immunoSEQ multiplex PCR. The sample holds about 170,000 clones, approximately 79% seen once. The sequenced material came from PBMCs. The receptors derive from a male donor in good health and CMV-seronegative.

V is TRBV16 and J is TRBJ2-5; no clear D. CDR3 size: 14 residues. The V end lost 0 bases, the J end lost 1 base, and 6 bases lay between the germline ends. From germline, CDR1 is KGHSY and CDR2 FQNENV. The CDR3 is CASSQSVSQETQYF. The DNA for the CDR3 is TGTGCCAGCAGCCAATCGGTCAGCCAAGAGACCCAGTACTTC.

The CDR3 sequence: CASSGQGARGYTF. Here the CDR3 DNA reads TGTGCCAGCTCGGGACAGGGGGCTCGTGGCTACACCTTC. The chain links TRBV6-5 to TRBJ1-2; the match to TRBD1 covers 12 bases. The CDR3 is 13 amino acids. With 8 bases clipped from V and 7 bases from J, the junction kept 5 bases outside the gene matches. Germline V gives CDR1 MNHEY, CDR2 SVGAGI.

As regards this clone: A read error may produce the germline difference seen at one junction end. The V gene is TRBV6-1, the J gene TRBJ1-1; D perhaps matches TRBD1 (5 bases). The CDR3 is made up of 12 amino acids. Looked up from germline, CDR1 is MNHNS and CDR2 is SASEGT. CDR3 amino acids: CASSEVLGRCEF. The CDR3 bases are TGTGCCAGCAGTGAAGTGTTGGGGCGGTGCGAATTT.

The rearrangement joins TRBV6-5 to TRBJ1-2; no reliable D call. This CDR3 has 12 amino acids. Germline loops: CDR1 MNHEY, CDR2 SVGAGI. Trimming pared 6 bases from V and 1 base from J, leaving 6 bases between. CDR3 coding DNA: TGTGCCAGCAGCAGAAATAACTATGGCTACACCTTC. Its protein is CASSRNNYGYTF.

The chain employs TRBV10-3 and TRBJ1-5, with 9 bases identical to TRBD1. Germline trimming cut 8 bases from V and 2 bases from J; bases unmatched to any gene: 7. The CDR3 extends over 15 amino acids. Germline-derived CDR1 and CDR2 are ENHRY and SYGVKD. This chain's CDR3 is CAIVTGGWGNQPQHF. The CDR3 bases are TGTGCCATCGTTACAGGGGGCTGGGGCAATCAGCCCCAGCATTTT.

This chain uses TRBV5-1 with TRBJ2-5, with 8 bases identical to TRBD2. In germline, CDR1 is SGHRS, CDR2 YFSETQ. Unmatched junction bases numbered 7, after V lost 4 bases and J lost 5 bases. CDR3 length equals 14 residues. The CDR3 reads CASSLGGGRETQYF. Written as DNA, the CDR3 is TGCGCCAGCAGCCTTGGCGGGGGGAGGGAGACCCAGTACTTC.

The CDR3 region is CSVRTGGNTDTQYF. As DNA, the CDR3 is TGCAGCGTTCGGACAGGGGGAAACACAGATACGCAGTATTTT. The chain recombines TRBV29-1 with TRBJ2-3, with TRBD1 identical over 10 bases. After removal of 5 bases from V and 2 bases from J, the junction contained 4 bases not matched to a gene. CDR1 is SQVTM, CDR2 ANQGSEA, per germline. The CDR3 is made up of 14 amino acids.

This clone was found once. This chain connects TRBV4-3 to TRBJ2-2; tentative D call: TRBD1 (5 bases). Germline assignment: CDR1 LGHNA and CDR2 YSLEER. The CDR3 has 17 amino acids. The ends were cut back, 0 bases at V and 5 bases at J, with 16 bases in the middle. CDR3 region: CASSQEIVRVGTGELFF. The CDR3 coding sequence is TGCGCCAGCAGCCAAGAGATTGTCAGGGTAGGGACCGGGGAGCTGTTTTTT.

The chain uses TRBV13 and TRBJ2-3; 13 nucleotides agree with TRBD2. V was clipped by 5 bases and J by 4 bases; unmatched bases: 6. The V gene's germline CDR1 is PRHDT and CDR2 FYEKMQ (reference sequence). The CDR3 has 16 residues. CDR3 protein: CASSPTSGGASDTQYF. CDR3 DNA sequence: TGTGCCAGCAGCCCTACTAGCGGGGGGGCTTCAGATACGCAGTATTTT.

This clone has a handful of counts. The rearrangement uses TRBV5-1 and TRBJ1-2, with 7 bases that match TRBD1. CDR1 and CDR2 (germline): SGHRS, YFSETQ. The V segment lost 4 bases and the J segment 3 bases; nucleotides outside the gene matches: 6. This CDR3 has 14 amino acids. The CDR3 is CASSPGQADYGYTF. Here the CDR3 DNA reads TGCGCCAGCAGCCCCGGACAGGCCGACTATGGCTACACCTTC.

The genes are TRBV6-1 and TRBJ1-1; TRBD1 matches at 7 bases. V dropped 4 bases and J dropped 4; count of bases not matched to a gene: 3. In germline, CDR1 is MNHNS, CDR2 SASEGT. This CDR3 region has 13 residues. CDR3 loop: CASSGSGGTEAFF. The CDR3 nucleotides are TGTGCCAGCAGTGGCTCAGGGGGCACTGAAGCTTTCTTT.

Comment on this clone: Other DNA sequences in this sample translate to the same CDR3. The rearrangement joins TRBV9 to TRBJ1-3; D is unresolved. The germline CDR1 and CDR2 sequences are SGDLS and YYNGEE. CDR3 length equals 16 residues. V dropped 0 bases and J dropped 0 bases, with 10 bases sitting between them. The DNA for the CDR3 is TGTGCCAGCAGCGTAGGGGCCCTGAACTCTGGAAACACCATATATTTT. This encodes CASSVGALNSGNTIYF.

J is TRBJ1-2 and V is TRBV30; tentative D call: TRBD1 (6 bases). Germline CDR1 is GTSNPN and CDR2 is SVGIG (reference sequence). V gave up 2 bases and J gave up 7 bases, with 11 bases separating them. There are 12 residues in the CDR3. The CDR3 is CAWSFRGTGYTF. As DNA, the CDR3 is TGTGCCTGGAGTTTCAGGGGTACTGGCTACACCTTC.

The chain employs TRBV7-6 and TRBJ2-2; no definite D call. CDR1 is SGHVS, CDR2 FNYEAQ, per germline. The CDR3 totals 14 residues. Trimming left V 5 bases short and J 4 bases short, with 11 bases between. The CDR3 protein is CASSPYLGTGELFF. CDR3 sequence (DNA): TGTGCCAGCAGCCCCTATCTCGGCACCGGGGAGCTGTTTTTT.

The chain is built from TRBV7-8 and TRBJ1-5; 8 bases line up with TRBD1. This CDR3 has 15 residues. The V segment lost 4 bases and the J segment 3 bases; nucleotides outside the gene matches: 5. The germline V gene encodes CDR1 SGHVS and CDR2 FQNEAQ. CDR3: CASSSGQGFNQPQHF. CDR3 in DNA: TGTGCCAGCAGCTCAGGACAGGGATTCAATCAGCCCCAGCATTTT.

This clone turned up a few times. The chain employs TRBV25-1 and TRBJ2-7; D unresolved. Germline-derived CDR1 and CDR2 are MGHDK and SYGVNS. This CDR3 has 14 amino acids. The V end lost 3 bases, the J end lost 6 bases, and 15 bases lay between the germline ends. CDR3 protein: CASSDNSQEPEQYF. For the CDR3, the DNA is TGTGCCAGCAGTGATAACAGCCAGGAACCCGAGCAGTACTTC.

This clone is a singleton in its sample. J is TRBJ2-3 and V is TRBV15; 8 nucleotides agree with TRBD1. This CDR3 region has 15 residues. Losses at the gene ends were 6 bases for V and 3 bases for J; bases not matched to a gene: 8. Germline V CDR1 and CDR2: LNHNV, YYDKDF (reference sequence). The CDR3 reads CATSPGQALTDTQYF. In DNA, the CDR3 is TGTGCCACCAGTCCGGGACAGGCTTTAACAGATACGCAGTATTTT.

The rearrangement joins TRBV7-9 to TRBJ1-5; D may be TRBD1 (5 bases). This CDR3 spans 14 amino acids. Per the germline V gene, CDR1 is SEHNR and CDR2 is FQNEAQ (reference sequence). V dropped 5 bases and J dropped 0 bases, with 8 bases sitting between them. CDR3 in DNA: TGTGCCAGCAGCCTAGACAGTAGCAATCAGCCCCAGCATTTT. It translates to CASSLDSSNQPQHF.

CDR3 nucleotide sequence: TGTGCCAGCAGCTTGAGTCCCCGACAGAGGAACACTGAAGCTTTCTTT. Protein: CASSLSPRQRNTEAFF. This chain joins TRBV5-8 and TRBJ1-1; D is perhaps TRBD1 (5 bases). The CDR3 runs to 16 residues. CDR1 and CDR2 (germline): SGHTS, YDEGEE. V was pared by 1 base and J by 1 base, with 14 bases between. The variable domain in full, with the rest retrieved from reference TRBV5-8 and TRBJ1-1, is EAGVTQSPTHLIKTRGQQATLRCSPISGHTSVYWYQQALGLGLQFLLWYDEGEERNRGNFPPRFSGRQFPNYSSELNVNALELEDSALYLCASSLSPRQRNTEAFFGQGTRLTVV.

The chain recombines TRBV2 with TRBJ2-2, with 12 bases aligning to TRBD2. The CDR3 runs to 17 residues. Trimming cost V 5 bases and J 7 bases; bases outside gene matches: 11. The germline gives CDR1 SNHLY, CDR2 FYNNEI. CDR3 sequence reads: CASSKGASGGALGELFF. The CDR3 DNA follows: TGTGCCAGCAGTAAAGGGGCTAGCGGGGGGGCCCTCGGGGAGCTGTTTTTT.